The 7 T cell receptor beta chains presented below share a single source sample, sequenced in a study of blood T cells in healthy people across ages. Sample-barcoded 5' priming and a J-beta primer mix drove a second PCR of roughly 7 to 11 cycles. TCRdb re-called the 5' RACE reads with MiXCR, one entry per CDR3 protein. The table includes about 290,000 distinct CDR3 sequences, 25% to 30% detected once. Sequencing was carried out using blood. Receptor source: a woman between 70 and 85 years old in good health.

The chain recombines TRBV6-2 or TRBV6-3 with TRBJ1-4; D possibly corresponds to TRBD1 (5 bases). CDR3 length equals 16 residues. CDR1 is MNHEY, CDR2 SVGEGT, per germline. V lost 6 bases and J lost 5, with 19 bases in between. DNA for the CDR3: TGTGCCAGCAGCCGATCGTCCGGACGGGGGAATGAAAAACTGTTTTTT. Amino acids: CASSRSSGRGNEKLFF.

This chain links TRBV15 with TRBJ2-1; D gene uncertain. V shed 1 base and J shed 0 bases, with 7 bases lying between them. The V gene's germline CDR1 is LNHNV and CDR2 YYDKDF (reference sequence). The CDR3 totals 15 residues. CDR3 sequence: CATSRGPSSYNEQFF. In DNA, the CDR3 is TGTGCCACCAGCAGAGGCCCAAGCTCCTACAATGAGCAGTTCTTC.

The chain recombines TRBV20-1 with TRBJ2-3; D is perhaps TRBD2 (6 bases). The CDR3 totals 17 residues. V was trimmed by 7 bases and J by 0 bases, leaving 23 bases between them. The germline V gene encodes CDR1 DFQATT and CDR2 SNEGSKA (reference sequence). CDR3 protein: CSVWNRRALSSTDTQYF. CDR3 nucleotides: TGCAGTGTTTGGAACCGGAGGGCCCTCTCTAGCACAGATACGCAGTATTTT.

This chain connects TRBV7-9 to TRBJ1-2, with a possible D match to TRBD1 (6 bases). This CDR3 has 15 residues. Trimming pared 5 bases from V and 5 bases from J, leaving 18 bases between. Per germline, CDR1 SEHNR and CDR2 FQNEAQ (reference sequence). The CDR3 reads CASSLGDKARYGYTF. CDR3 nucleotides: TGTGCCAGCAGCCTCGGGGACAAGGCACGGTATGGCTACACCTTC.

There are a few counts of this clonotype. The J gene is TRBJ2-1, the V gene TRBV24-1; 12 nucleotides align to TRBD2. V shed 1 base, J shed 7 bases, and the junction held 4 bases outside the gene matches. The length of the CDR3 is 16 residues. Germline V lookup: CDR1 KGHDR, CDR2 SFDVKD. The CDR3 sequence is CATSDFSGLAGNEQFF. CDR3 DNA sequence: TGTGCCACCAGTGATTTCTCGGGACTAGCGGGTAATGAGCAGTTCTTC.

The chain carries TRBV4-1 and TRBJ2-1; TRBD2 agrees at 8 bases. The CDR3 has 14 residues. CDR1 MGHRA and CDR2 YSYEKL come from the germline V gene. The ends lost 5 bases at V and 6 bases at J; junction bases unmatched: 6. The chain's CDR3 is CASSLAGLGNEQFF. The CDR3 region has the DNA TGCGCCAGCAGCTTAGCGGGACTGGGCAATGAGCAGTTCTTC.

This rearrangement joins TRBV6-5 to TRBJ1-1, with a weak D call TRBD1 (5 bases). CDR3 length: 11 amino acids. The germline V and J ends were trimmed by 5 bases and 10 bases, with 11 bases remaining between them. The germline gives CDR1 MNHEY, CDR2 SVGAGI. CDR3 coding DNA: TGTGCCAGCAGTGGGGTGGGGCTAGCTTTCTTT. Translating it yields CASSGVGLAFF.